These 25 T cell receptor beta chains came from one sample sequenced in a study of Graves' ophthalmopathy and Graves' hyperthyroidism. The authors amplified TCR beta CDR3 regions from RNA transcripts. The workflow started with a first-round RT-PCR run with HTBI primers and then moved on to a second-round multiplex PCR. TCRdb analysed the multiplex PCR reads with MiXCR anew, one entry per CDR3 protein. The top ten hold around 10% of the sample, which has more than 1,000,000 distinct CDR3 sequences, about two fifths seen once. Sample: peripheral blood or thyroid tissue (not recorded which). The receptors shown here come from an adult man with Graves' hyperthyroidism.

This clonotype was seen at least ten times. The rearrangement links TRBV19 to TRBJ2-5, with TRBD2 identical over 8 bases. Germline CDR1 is LNHDA and CDR2 is SQIVND (reference sequence). The V and J ends lost 10 bases and 2 bases, in that order; junction bases with no gene match: 15. CDR3 length: 16 residues. The CDR3 spells CATSKAPGGEQETQYF. The CDR3 DNA reads TGTGCCACCTCCAAGGCTCCGGGAGGGGAACAAGAGACCCAGTACTTC.

Regarding this clonotype: Likely a read error: the CDR3 ends without its conserved phenylalanine or tryptophan. The DNA is omitted, as the CDR3 cannot be located on it reliably, and the CDR3 follows TCRdb's listing. The chain joins TRBV10-2 to TRBJ1-4; TRBD1 was called by the table and not checked on the DNA. In germline, CDR1 is WSHSY, CDR2 SAAADI. With termini counted, the CDR3 has 14 amino acids. CDR3: CASSYQRDRRAYHY.

The rearrangement uses TRBV15 and TRBJ2-7; D gene ambiguous. This CDR3 has 15 residues. Trimming removed 1 base from V and 2 bases from J, with 12 bases in between. Germline V lookup: CDR1 LNHNV, CDR2 YYDKDF (reference sequence). CDR3 DNA sequence: TGTGCCACCAGCAGAGTGGGGTCTTCAACCTACGAGCAGTACTTC. Translated, it gives CATSRVGSSTYEQYF. Supplemented by reference TRBV15 and TRBJ2-7, the full variable domain reads DAMVIQNPRYQVTQFGKPVTLSCSQTLNHNVMYWYQQKSSQAPKLLFHYYDKDFNNEADTPDNFQSRRPNTSFCFLDIRSPGLGDTAMYLCATSRVGSSTYEQYFGPGTRLTVT.

This clonotype was found many times. The chain uses TRBV10-3 and TRBJ1-6, with 8 bases fitting TRBD1. The ends lost 6 bases at V and 6 bases at J; junction bases unmatched: 10. In germline, CDR1 is ENHRY, CDR2 SYGVKD. The CDR3 runs 16 residues. The CDR3: CAISPSGGQANSPLHF. In DNA form, the CDR3 reads TGTGCCATCAGCCCCTCTGGGGGACAGGCTAATTCACCCCTCCACTTT.

With respect to this clonotype: Germline and junction disagree at one end, which may indicate a read error. J is TRBJ1-1 and V is TRBV13, with a possible D match to TRBD1 (6 bases). Looked up from germline, CDR1 is PRHDT and CDR2 is FYEKMQ (reference sequence). This CDR3 has 13 amino acids. The CDR3 is CVSNRVLNTEAFF. In nucleotides, the CDR3 is TGTGTCAGCAACAGGGTTTTGAACACTGAAGCTTTCTTT.

This clonotype was detected many times. This rearrangement joins TRBV7-9 to TRBJ1-2; weak D call: TRBD1 (5 bases). Germline V gene lookup returns CDR1 SEHNR and CDR2 FQNEAQ (reference sequence). V lost 0 bases, J lost 3 bases, and 11 bases lay in between. This CDR3 is built from 15 residues. The CDR3 protein is CASSLAGDFDYGYTF. CDR3 nucleotides: TGTGCCAGCAGCTTAGCGGGGGATTTTGACTATGGCTACACCTTC.

The chain is built from TRBV12-3 or TRBV12-4 and TRBJ2-5; perhaps TRBD2 as D (5 bases). The CDR3 runs 14 residues. Trimming took 3 bases from V and 7 from J, leaving 15 bases between them. CDR3 sequence: CASSFPWTFGTQYF. DNA of the CDR3: TGTGCCAGCAGTTTCCCTTGGACTTTCGGGACCCAGTACTTC.

With respect to this clonotype: One junction end does not reproduce the germline sequence, and a read error may be involved. CDR3 region: CAGSRPGMILRELFF. The CDR3 DNA follows: TGTGCCGGCAGCCGACCAGGGATGATTCTACGGGAGCTGTTTTTT. This rearrangement joins TRBV7-2 to TRBJ2-2, with D possibly TRBD1 on 5 matching bases. The CDR3 totals 15 residues. CDR1 is SGHTA and CDR2 is FQGNSA in the germline V gene.

This clonotype was seen a handful of times. The chain employs TRBV7-8 and TRBJ2-2, with D hard to call. V shed 4 bases and J shed 2 bases, with 8 bases lying between them. Looked up from germline, CDR1 is SGHVS and CDR2 is FQNEAQ. There are 14 residues in the CDR3. The CDR3 DNA follows: TGTGCCAGCAGCTCTTCCTATAACACCGGGGAGCTGTTTTTT. As protein: CASSSSYNTGELFF.

Many counts were recorded for this clonotype. The V gene is TRBV6-6, the J gene TRBJ1-2; 11 bases align to TRBD1. There are 14 residues in the CDR3. V shed 4 bases and J 8 bases; nucleotides not matched to a gene: 6. CDR1 and CDR2 (germline): MNHNY, SVGAGI (reference sequence). The CDR3 protein is CASSSSGTGGGYTF. CDR3 nucleotide sequence: TGTGCCAGCAGTTCTTCCGGGACAGGGGGGGGCTACACCTTC.

This clonotype has just a few counts. This chain joins TRBV24-1 and TRBJ1-1; D not resolved. This CDR3 has 11 residues. Per germline, CDR1 KGHDR and CDR2 SFDVKD. The ends were cut back, 4 bases at V and 5 bases at J, with 4 bases in the middle. The CDR3 here is CATSEGTEAFF. Written as DNA, the CDR3 is TGTGCCACCAGTGAGGGGACTGAAGCTTTCTTT.

This sequence joins TRBV29-1 and TRBJ1-2, with D perhaps matching TRBD1 (5 bases). CDR3 size: 10 residues. In germline, CDR1 is SQVTM, CDR2 ANQGSEA. The CDR3 DNA follows: TGCAGTGAATGGGGGAAAGGCTACACCTTC. Amino acids: CSEWGKGYTF.

The CDR3 here is CASIDRAVVGYTF. CDR3 DNA: TGTGCCAGTATCGACAGGGCGGTCGTGGGCTACACCTTC. J is TRBJ1-2 and V is TRBV19, with 7 bases identical to TRBD1. The germline V gene has CDR1 LNHDA and CDR2 SQIVND (reference sequence). Germline trimming cut 7 bases from V and 8 bases from J; bases unmatched to any gene: 10. The CDR3 is made up of 13 amino acids.

This clonotype appeared once. The chain joins TRBV7-2 to TRBJ1-2, with TRBD1 as a possible D gene (5 bases). This CDR3 region has 14 residues. The germline V gene encodes CDR1 SGHTA and CDR2 FQGNSA. The V end was cut by 5 bases, the J end by 0 bases, with 10 bases between. CDR3 DNA sequence: TGTGCCAGCAGCCGGGGGGTGGCTAACTATGGCTACACCTTC. Protein product: CASSRGVANYGYTF. Based on the CDR3 plus reference TRBV7-2 and TRBJ1-2, the full variable domain is GAGVSQSPSNKVTEKGKDVELRCDPISGHTALYWYRQSLGQGLEFLIYFQGNSAPDKSGLPSDRFSAERTGGSVSTLTIQRTQQEDSAVYLCASSRGVANYGYTFGSGTRLTVV.

In its sample, this clonotype was seen many times. The rearrangement uses TRBV4-1 and TRBJ2-7, with TRBD1 matching over 8 bases. The CDR3 length is 13 residues. Germline CDR1 MGHRA, CDR2 YSYEKL. J gave up 7 bases and V 5 bases, and 7 bases lay outside the gene matches. DNA of the CDR3: TGCGCCAGCAGCTCCCTCGGACAGGGAGAGCAGTACTTC. This codes for CASSSLGQGEQYF.

This clonotype has just one count. A much larger clone is a single base away; this may be a read error. The rearrangement joins TRBV7-9 to TRBJ1-4; no reliable D call. Trimming left V 5 bases short and J 0 bases short, with 7 bases between. Germline V CDR1 and CDR2: SEHNR, FQNEAQ (reference sequence). The CDR3 extends over 14 amino acids. CDR3 in amino acids: CASSQDPTNEKLFF. The CDR3 DNA sequence: TGTGCCAGCAGCCAAGATCCAACTAATGAAAAACTGTTTTTT.

This clonotype was seen many times. The gene calls are TRBV29-1 and TRBJ1-1, with D possibly TRBD1 on 6 matching bases. The CDR3 spans 13 residues. The germline CDR1 and CDR2 sequences are SQVTM and ANQGSEA. Trimming left V 8 bases short and J 1 base short, with 14 bases between. The CDR3 coding sequence is TGCAGCATGACAGGAGGAAAGAACACTGAAGCTTTCTTT. Its translation is CSMTGGKNTEAFF. Based on the CDR3 plus reference TRBV29-1 and TRBJ1-1, the full variable domain is SAVISQKPSRDICQRGTSLTIQCQVDSQVTMMFWYRQQPGQSLTLIATANQGSEATYESGFVIDKFPISRPNLTFSTLTVSNMSPEDSSIYLCSMTGGKNTEAFFGQGTRLTVV.

This clonotype has ten or more counts. The chain recombines TRBV29-1 with TRBJ1-2, with TRBD1 as a possible D gene (5 bases). The germline CDR1 and CDR2 sequences are SQVTM and ANQGSEA. Trimming took off 6 bases at V and 5 bases at J, with 16 bases between the two ends. The CDR3 spans 13 residues. As DNA, the CDR3 is TGCAGCGTCCAGGGAGGACCGGTTTATGGCTACACCTTC. Translated: CSVQGGPVYGYTF.

This clonotype was observed at least ten times. The chain joins TRBV6-5 to TRBJ1-5, with 10 bases fitting TRBD1. V was pared by 4 bases and J by 7 bases, with 7 bases of the junction left unmatched. CDR3 size: 15 residues. The V gene's germline CDR1 is MNHEY and CDR2 SVGAGI. As DNA, the CDR3 is TGTGCCAGCAGTTCCGGGACAGGGGTGGGCCAGCCCCAGCATTTT. Its translation: CASSSGTGVGQPQHF.

This clonotype was found many times. The chain combines TRBV6-5 with TRBJ2-7; TRBD2 agrees at 12 bases. Trimming took 8 bases from V and 6 from J; bases not matched to a gene: 8. The CDR3 runs to 14 residues. Germline lookup yields CDR1 MNHEY and CDR2 SVGAGI. The CDR3 nucleotides are TGTGCCAGCCTTGGACCGGGACTAGCGGGCGAGCAGTACTTC. Amino acid sequence: CASLGPGLAGEQYF.

A word on this clonotype: The junction departs from germline at one end; a sequencing error may be responsible. The J gene is TRBJ1-6, the V gene TRBV12-3 or TRBV12-4; the D gene is possibly TRBD1 (6 bases). The CDR3 length is 14 residues. Here the CDR3 reads CASRRQEDNSPPHF. The CDR3 DNA reads TGTGCCAGCAGAAGACAGGAAGATAATTCACCCCCCCACTTT.

The V gene is TRBV2, the J gene TRBJ1-5; possible D gene TRBD1, 5 bases. Germline CDR1 reads SNHLY; CDR2 reads FYNNEI. V was trimmed by 4 bases and J by 9 bases, leaving 19 bases between them. The CDR3 totals 15 residues. The CDR3 spells CASSARQLEPGPQHF. The DNA of the CDR3 is TGTGCCAGCAGTGCTAGACAGCTAGAGCCGGGGCCCCAGCATTTT.

This clonotype has at least ten counts. The rearrangement links TRBV7-9 to TRBJ1-6; the D is unclear. The CDR3 is 13 amino acids. Trimming took off 5 bases at V and 10 bases at J, with 12 bases between the two ends. Germline V lookup: CDR1 SEHNR, CDR2 FQNEAQ (reference sequence). CDR3 region: CASSGLLGSPLHF. The CDR3 region has the DNA TGTGCCAGCAGCGGCCTACTGGGGTCACCCCTCCACTTT.

In its sample, this clonotype was seen many times. CDR3 in amino acids: CASSLGQGLGNTIYF. As DNA, the CDR3 is TGTGCCAGCAGCTTAGGGCAGGGGCTTGGAAACACCATATATTTT. The chain links TRBV7-7 to TRBJ1-3, with D possibly being TRBD1 (6 bases). The length of the CDR3 is 15 residues. Per the germline V gene, CDR1 is SSHAT and CDR2 is FNYEAQ (reference sequence). The ends were cut back, 1 base at V and 3 bases at J, with 10 bases in the middle.

This clonotype was seen a handful of times. The chain is built from TRBV12-3 or TRBV12-4 and TRBJ1-2; TRBD1 agrees at 10 bases. V was pared by 5 bases and J by 5 bases, with 5 bases of the junction left unmatched. This CDR3 is 14 amino acids long. DNA of the CDR3: TGTGCCAGCAGTGGGACAGGGGAAGGGTATGGCTACACCTTC. This codes for CASSGTGEGYGYTF.